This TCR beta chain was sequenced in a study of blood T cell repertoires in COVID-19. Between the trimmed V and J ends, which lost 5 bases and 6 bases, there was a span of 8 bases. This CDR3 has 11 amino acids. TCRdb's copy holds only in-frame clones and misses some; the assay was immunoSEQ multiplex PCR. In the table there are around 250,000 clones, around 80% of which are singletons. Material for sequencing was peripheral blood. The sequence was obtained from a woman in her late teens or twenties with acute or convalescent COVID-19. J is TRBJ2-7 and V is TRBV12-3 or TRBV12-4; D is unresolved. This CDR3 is CASSRHSEQYF. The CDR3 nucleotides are TGTGCCAGCAGTCGACACTCCGAGCAGTACTTC.